The text below deals with one T cell receptor (beta chain). The table lists this clone with a few counts. It has no known antigen specificity. Base qualities were left out, and no much larger clone turns up one base away. On a MiSeq, deep resolution sequencing aimed for a depth between 1 in 1 million and 1 in 200,000 T cells, with each clonotype covered roughly 10x on average. TCR beta libraries were generated with the immunoSEQ hsTCRB Kit. As for the original processing: Data were analyzed with ImmunoSEQ Data Assistant and ImmunoSEQ Analyzer, with V, D and J genes assigned per IMGT definitions. Clonality, which ranges from 0 to 1, was calculated by subtracting the normalized Shannon entropy of productive rearrangement frequencies from one. Public clonotype analysis was restricted to overrepresented clonotypes comprising at least 0.05% of each patient's repertoire. Some 13 age-matched healthy donor repertoires from immuneACCESS served as clonality controls. TCRdb provides this immuneACCESS table in a form limited to in-frame rearrangements. Some clones are lacking; in checked studies, under half of them reflect an unresolved V gene, and why the rest are absent is not known. V and J calls and clone size are copied from that table; D and trimming were computed from the DNA. The sample table contains tens of thousands of clones; only one count was recorded for around 83% of them. The ten largest clones represent less than 6.5% of the sample.

These data come from a study of cytotoxic CD8 clonotypes in ibrutinib-treated CLL (dated by TCRdb to the early 2020s). Looking at the study overall: In this cohort, over 14 patients were treatment-naive and under 13 were relapsed/refractory, while fewer than 18 had unmutated IGHV. Partial responses were observed in about 25 patients and complete responses in 2; after a median follow-up of around 68 months, remission was maintained in 14 patients and progression was observed in roughly twelve. Response samples were taken after a median of 12 months on treatment, ranging from about 6 to 40 months. On average, each sample yielded around 230,000 productive templates and tens of thousands of productive rearrangements. Longitudinal samples were available for about 30% of the roughly 86 trial participants. Cryopreserved peripheral blood mononuclear cells were obtained prior to treatment, at the time of response, and at either disease progression or sustained remission. Beyond this particular receptor, the publication reports: At baseline, clonality was higher than in age-matched healthy donors and showed a strong correlation with circulating CD8+ T-cell counts. Public clonotypes were rare and either shrank or stayed stable during treatment, and the rise in clonality at ibrutinib response reflected expansion of private clonotypes. Lymph node repertoires were not examined, and the timing of sampling was not matched between patients in sustained remission and those whose disease progressed. Clonality increased at ibrutinib response, stayed stable in sustained remission, and fell back toward baseline at progression.

For TCR beta library preparation, 2 to 2.5 micrograms of genomic DNA were isolated from cryopreserved PBMCs. Longitudinal blood samples from CLL patients on ibrutinib monotherapy underwent high-throughput TCR beta sequencing. The patients took part in an open-label, single-center phase 2 trial of ibrutinib monotherapy. Deletion took 3 bases off V and 0 bases off J, with a span of 13 bases between the germline ends. The CDR3 starts with the cysteine, ends with the phenylalanine, and has 16 residues. Only the CDR3 part of the read is kept: 48 bases, read in frame from the first base. The germline V gene gives CDR1 as SGHRS and CDR2 as YFSETQ.

The sequence came from a human donor with chronic lymphocytic leukemia. Sequencing was performed on PBMCs, taken before ibrutinib treatment. The rearrangement joined TRBV5-1 to TRBJ1-3, with TRBD1 perhaps the D gene, on 5 matching bases. CDR3 reads: CASSSGTVVSGNTIYF. The DNA is TGCGCCAGCAGCTCGGGGACGGTTGTCTCTGGAAACACCATATATTTT.